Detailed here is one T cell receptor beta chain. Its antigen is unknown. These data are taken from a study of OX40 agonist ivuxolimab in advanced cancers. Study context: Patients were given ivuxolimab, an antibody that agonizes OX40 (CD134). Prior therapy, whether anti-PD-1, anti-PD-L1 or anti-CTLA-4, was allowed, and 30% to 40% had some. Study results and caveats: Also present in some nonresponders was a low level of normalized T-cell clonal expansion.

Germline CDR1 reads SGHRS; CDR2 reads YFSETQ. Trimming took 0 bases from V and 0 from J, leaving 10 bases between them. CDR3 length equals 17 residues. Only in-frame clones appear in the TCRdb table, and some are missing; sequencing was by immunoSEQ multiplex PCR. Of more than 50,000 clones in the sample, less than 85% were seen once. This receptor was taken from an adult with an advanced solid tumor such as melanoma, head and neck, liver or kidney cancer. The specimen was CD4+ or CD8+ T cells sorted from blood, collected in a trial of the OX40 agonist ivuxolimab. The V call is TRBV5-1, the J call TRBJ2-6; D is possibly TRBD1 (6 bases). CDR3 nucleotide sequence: TGCGCCAGCAGCTTGGCAGGGGTGGGCTCTGGGGCCAACGTCCTGACTTTC. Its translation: CASSLAGVGSGANVLTF.